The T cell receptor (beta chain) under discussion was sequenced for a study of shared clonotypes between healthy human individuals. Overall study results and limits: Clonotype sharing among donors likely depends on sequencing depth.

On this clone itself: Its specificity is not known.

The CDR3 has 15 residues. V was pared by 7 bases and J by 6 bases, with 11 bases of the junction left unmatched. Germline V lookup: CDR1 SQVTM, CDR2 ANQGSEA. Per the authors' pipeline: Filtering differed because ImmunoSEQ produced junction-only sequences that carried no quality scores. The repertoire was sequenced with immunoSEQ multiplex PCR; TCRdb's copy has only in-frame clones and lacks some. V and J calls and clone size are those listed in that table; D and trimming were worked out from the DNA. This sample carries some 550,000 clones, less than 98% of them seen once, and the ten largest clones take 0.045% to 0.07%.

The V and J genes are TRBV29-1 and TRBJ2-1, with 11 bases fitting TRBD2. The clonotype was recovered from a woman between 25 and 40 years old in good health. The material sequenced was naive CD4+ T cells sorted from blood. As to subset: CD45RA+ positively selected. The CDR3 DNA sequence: TGCAGCGCCCCGTCTAGCGGGAGGCTCCCCAATGAGCAGTTCTTC. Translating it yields CSAPSSGRLPNEQFF.